The source of this T cell receptor beta chain is a study of blood T cell repertoires in COVID-19. On the study more broadly: Acute and convalescent COVID-19 specimens originated in the United States, Italy and Spain. PBMCs, B-cell-depleted T cells, or T cells provided the cDNA or gDNA that made up the material.

In its sample, this clone was seen once. The trim removed 9 bases at V and 6 bases at J, leaving 16 bases unmatched. Per the germline V gene, CDR1 is MRHNA and CDR2 is SNTAGT. The CDR3 is made up of 18 amino acids. Authors' processing steps: By means of reference gene primer amplification, nucleated cell counts were estimated. This table comes from immunoSEQ multiplex PCR, and its TCRdb copy is limited to in-frame clones, with some not included. That table furnishes V, J and clone size, whereas the DNA furnished D and trimming. The sample lists approximately 55,000 clones, about nine tenths seen once, with about 6% in the top ten.

The TCR sequence derives from a man aged 35 to 55 with acute or convalescent COVID-19. The sequencing sample was made of peripheral blood. The chain combines TRBV6-4 with TRBJ2-1, with 14 bases lining up with TRBD2. The CDR3 bases are TGTGCCAGACCCCCTGGACTAGCGGGAGGCCATGGCTCCAATGAGCAGTTCTTC. Amino acids: CARPPGLAGGHGSNEQFF.